The 5 T cell receptor beta chains below all came from one sample that was sequenced in a study of read filtering for tumor transcriptome and immune sequencing. This library used approximately 390 ng RNA and molecular barcoded adaptors spanning alpha/delta and beta/gamma chains. MiXCR, run by TCRdb on the reads, gives a single entry per CDR3 protein. The profile shows 60,000 to 80,000 distinct CDR3 sequences, 14% of them singletons. Sequencing input: a population of CD138-negative cells sorted from bone marrow. These receptors were collected from a donor at least 40 years old with multiple myeloma.

The table lists this clonotype with many counts. V gene TRBV7-8 combines with J gene TRBJ1-1; D remains ambiguous. Germline V gene data show CDR1 as SGHVS and CDR2 as FQNEAQ. V lost 2 bases and J 3 bases, leaving 16 bases between the germline ends. The CDR3 has 16 residues. The CDR3 loop reads CASSLNNAGGDTEAFF. CDR3 bases: TGTGCCAGCAGCTTAAACAATGCCGGAGGAGACACTGAAGCTTTCTTT.

With respect to this clonotype: A much larger clone differs from this one at a single base, so this may be a read error. The chain has TRBV7-9 and TRBJ1-1; weak D call: TRBD1 (5 bases). The V gene's germline CDR1 is SEHNR and CDR2 FQNEAQ (reference sequence). The length of the CDR3 is 13 residues. With 4 bases removed from V and 11 bases from J, the gap between germline ends came to 17 bases. CDR3 region: CASSSYLGDLAFF. The CDR3 DNA follows: TGTGCCAGCAGCTCCTATTTAGGGGATTTGGCTTTCTTT.

This clonotype was detected many times. The V call is TRBV18, the J call TRBJ1-1; tentative D call: TRBD1 (6 bases). Trimming removed 2 bases from V and 5 bases from J, with 9 bases in between. The CDR3 is made up of 13 amino acids. Per germline, CDR1 KGHSH and CDR2 LQKENI. The CDR3 loop is CASSPNRETEAFF. The CDR3 bases are TGTGCCAGCTCACCAAACAGGGAGACTGAAGCTTTCTTT.

This clonotype was counted ten times or more. V usage is TRBV29-1 and J usage is TRBJ2-2; TRBD2 is a possible D gene (5 bases). Trimming took 4 bases from V and 5 from J, leaving 8 bases between them. CDR1 and CDR2 from the germline V gene are SQVTM and ANQGSEA. The CDR3 covers 12 residues. Written as DNA, the CDR3 is TGCAGCGTTGGACGGGGTACCGGGGAGCTGTTTTTT. Its protein is CSVGRGTGELFF.

This clonotype was detected many times. V gene TRBV11-2 combines with J gene TRBJ2-1; D may be TRBD1 (5 bases). The CDR3 covers 14 residues. V lost 1 base to trimming and J lost 6 bases, with 10 bases between them. Germline values: CDR1 SGHAT, CDR2 FQNNGV. The CDR3 protein is CASSLVTDSNEQFF. Written as DNA, the CDR3 is TGTGCCAGCAGCTTAGTCACCGACAGCAATGAGCAGTTCTTC.